The 30 T cell receptor beta chains presented below share a single source sample, sequenced in a study of identical twins. Each CDR3 protein gets one entry after TCRdb re-called the 5' RACE reads with MiXCR. The data show 1,800,000 or so distinct CDR3 sequences, 25% to 35% seen once. The sequencing sample was made of cord blood. The receptors originated from a newborn girl in good health.

The gene calls are TRBV18 and TRBJ1-2; D is uncertain. Trimming removed 3 bases at V and 0 bases at J, with 8 bases between. CDR3 length equals 14 residues. CDR1 and CDR2 from the germline V gene are KGHSH and LQKENI. CDR3 region: CASSPMGTNYGYTF. The CDR3, as DNA: TGTGCCAGCTCACCTATGGGGACTAACTATGGCTACACCTTC.

The CDR3 region is CASSYPSQGGGYEQYF. CDR3 bases: TGTGCCAGCAGTTACCCGAGTCAGGGAGGGGGCTACGAGCAGTACTTC. This chain joins TRBV6-6 and TRBJ2-5, with TRBD2 as a possible D gene (7 bases). Near its end, the DNA agrees better with TRBJ2-7, so the J call may be wrong. This CDR3 comprises 16 residues. Germline V lookup: CDR1 MNHNY, CDR2 SVGAGI (reference sequence).

The sample holds a few counts of this clonotype. The chain couples TRBV25-1 to TRBJ2-7; 8 bases agree with TRBD1. This CDR3 spans 16 amino acids. V lost 5 bases to trimming and J lost 3 bases; unmatched junction nucleotides: 12. The germline V gene has CDR1 MGHDK and CDR2 SYGVNS. CDR3: CASSSNRQGPLYEQYF. The CDR3 DNA reads as TGTGCCAGCAGTTCCAATCGACAGGGGCCTCTCTACGAGCAGTACTTC.

In its sample, this clonotype was seen a few times. The rearrangement links TRBV27 to TRBJ1-2, with D unclear. Germline V gives CDR1 MNHEY, CDR2 SMNVEV (reference sequence). This CDR3 region has 12 residues. V was cut by 6 bases and J by 3 bases, with 8 bases left in between. The CDR3 coding sequence is TGTGCCAGCAGAATAGGTCACTATGGCTACACCTTC. Its translation: CASRIGHYGYTF.

At least ten counts were recorded for this clonotype. V and J are TRBV6-5 and TRBJ2-7, with D unclear. The CDR3 extends over 14 amino acids. V was cut by 3 bases and J by 3 bases, with 12 bases left in between. CDR1 and CDR2 from the germline V gene are MNHEY and SVGAGI. The CDR3 here is CASSYLVGNYEQYF. The CDR3 DNA follows: TGTGCCAGCAGTTATCTAGTGGGGAACTACGAGCAGTACTTC.

This clonotype was recorded a few times. In DNA form, the CDR3 reads TGTGCCAGCAGTGTCCGCATCGGGGAAAAACTGTTTTTT. Translation gives CASSVRIGEKLFF. The V and J genes are TRBV25-1 and TRBJ1-4; D is undetermined. CDR3 size: 13 residues. Germline V CDR1 and CDR2: MGHDK, SYGVNS. V gave up 4 bases and J gave up 8 bases, with 11 bases separating them.

The chain employs TRBV29-1 and TRBJ1-3; 7 bases align to TRBD1. Looked up from germline, CDR1 is SQVTM and CDR2 is ANQGSEA. V trimming: 6 bases; J trimming: 6 bases; junction bases outside the gene matches: 5. This CDR3 has 12 amino acids. CDR3 sequence (DNA): TGCAGCGTCGCGACAGGGTTAAACACCATATATTTT. This codes for CSVATGLNTIYF.

The V and J genes are TRBV20-1 and TRBJ2-3; 9 nucleotides line up with TRBD2. This CDR3 comprises 16 residues. Trimming cost V 1 base and J 0 bases; bases outside gene matches: 5. The germline V gene has CDR1 DFQATT and CDR2 SNEGSKA (reference sequence). The CDR3 nucleotides are TGCAGTGCTAGAGCCGGGGCGGGAGGGAGCACAGATACGCAGTATTTT. This translates into CSARAGAGGSTDTQYF.

This clonotype appeared a few times. The chain recombines TRBV20-1 with TRBJ2-7; D gene uncertain. This CDR3 comprises 12 residues. CDR1 DFQATT and CDR2 SNEGSKA come from the germline V gene (reference sequence). V lost 3 bases, J lost 4 bases, and 10 bases lay in between. The CDR3 bases are TGCAGTGCTAGCCTCGGACCGTACGAGCAGTACTTC. This sequence encodes CSASLGPYEQYF.

This clonotype was observed a few times. The rearrangement uses TRBV7-8 and TRBJ2-5, with D maybe TRBD2 (5 bases). Germline values: CDR1 SGHVS, CDR2 FQNEAQ. The CDR3 extends over 13 amino acids. Between the trimmed V and J ends, which lost 4 bases and 3 bases, there was a span of 9 bases. CDR3 sequence: CASSSDWKETQYF. The CDR3 region has the DNA TGTGCCAGCAGCTCGGACTGGAAAGAGACCCAGTACTTC.

In this sample, this clonotype turned up once. This probably arose from a read error, given a far larger clone one base away. The gene calls are TRBV11-2 and TRBJ2-3; possible D gene TRBD2, 6 bases. CDR3 size: 13 residues. Germline lookup yields CDR1 SGHAT and CDR2 FQNNGV. In DNA form, the CDR3 reads TGTGCCAGCGGCTTACTAGCCACAGATACGCAGTATTTT. Protein: CASGLLATDTQYF. The variable domain in full, with the rest retrieved from reference TRBV11-2 and TRBJ2-3, is EAGVAQSPRYKIIEKRQSVAFWCNPISGHATLYWYQQILGQGPKLLIQFQNNGVVDDSQLPKDRFSAERLKGVDSTLKIQPAKLEDSAVYLCASGLLATDTQYFGPGTRLTVL.

The sample holds a few counts of this clonotype. The V gene is TRBV28, the J gene TRBJ2-2; 7 bases line up with TRBD1. Germline lookup yields CDR1 MDHEN and CDR2 SYDVKM. Trimming cost V 2 bases and J 5 bases; bases outside gene matches: 8. The CDR3 has 16 residues. DNA of the CDR3: TGTGCCAGCAGTTTACCGAGGGGGCTTTTAACCGGGGAGCTGTTTTTT. Protein sequence: CASSLPRGLLTGELFF.

The chain has TRBV28 and TRBJ2-5, with 10 bases identical to TRBD1. The germline gives CDR1 MDHEN, CDR2 SYDVKM. The CDR3 is made up of 15 amino acids. V shed 4 bases and J 7 bases; nucleotides not matched to a gene: 9. Here the CDR3 DNA reads TGTGCCAGCAGTTCCCTAACCGGGACAGGGGTGACCCAGTACTTC. Translation: CASSSLTGTGVTQYF.

This clonotype was counted a single time. The V call is TRBV2, the J call TRBJ2-6; 7 positions agree with TRBD1. Unmatched junction bases numbered 5, after V lost 2 bases and J lost 1 base. Germline CDR1 reads SNHLY; CDR2 reads FYNNEI. This CDR3 spans 17 amino acids. CDR3 in amino acids: CASSERGQWSGANVLTF. The CDR3 DNA sequence: TGTGCCAGCAGTGAAAGGGGACAGTGGTCTGGGGCCAACGTCCTGACTTTC. Full variable domain (missing parts from reference TRBV2 and TRBJ2-6): EPEVTQTPSHQVTQMGQEVILRCVPISNHLYFYWYRQILGQKVEFLVSFYNNEISEKSEIFDDQFSVERPDGSNFTLKIRSTKLEDSAMYFCASSERGQWSGANVLTFGAGSRLTVL.

The gene calls are TRBV28 and TRBJ2-1; a possible D gene is TRBD1 (5 bases). Trimming removed 8 bases from V and 7 bases from J, with 21 bases in between. CDR1 is MDHEN, CDR2 SYDVKM, per germline. CDR3 length: 15 amino acids. The CDR3 coding sequence is TGTGCCAGCGGCAACAGGCGCCGATCTATAAATGAGCAGTTCTTC. This gives the protein CASGNRRRSINEQFF. The full variable domain, completed using reference TRBV28 and TRBJ2-1, is DVKVTQSSRYLVKRTGEKVFLECVQDMDHENMFWYRQDPGLGLRLIYFSYDVKMKEKGDIPEGYSVSREKKERFSLILESASTNQTSMYLCASGNRRRSINEQFFGPGTRLTVL.

V and J are TRBV12-3 or TRBV12-4 and TRBJ2-5; the D gene is possibly TRBD1 (5 bases). CDR3 length: 13 amino acids. Trimming removed 4 bases at V and 4 bases at J, with 10 bases between. The CDR3 bases are TGTGCCAGCAGTTGGGGTGGGGCAGAGACCCAGTACTTC. It specifies CASSWGGAETQYF.

This chain links TRBV7-8 with TRBJ2-1, with 9 bases that match TRBD2. The V gene's germline CDR1 is SGHVS and CDR2 FQNEAQ. V was pared by 4 bases and J by 13 bases, with 26 bases of the junction left unmatched. This CDR3 spans 19 amino acids. CDR3 region: CASSSRTSAVRPPQETQFF. CDR3 bases: TGTGCCAGCAGCTCGAGGACTAGCGCGGTCCGACCTCCACAAGAGACCCAGTTCTTC. The full variable domain, in which reference TRBV7-8 and TRBJ2-1 provide the parts outside the CDR3, is GAGVSQSPRYKVAKRGQDVALRCDPISGHVSLFWYQQALGQGPEFLTYFQNEAQLDKSGLPSDRFFAERPEGSVSTLKIQRTQQEDSAVYLCASSSRTSAVRPPQETQFFGPGTRLTVL.

This clonotype has more than one count but fewer than ten. The J gene is TRBJ2-1, the V gene TRBV27, with 7 bases identical to TRBD1. V lost 3 bases, J lost 6 bases, and 11 bases stayed unmatched. The CDR3 sequence is 16 residues long. Germline V lookup: CDR1 MNHEY, CDR2 SMNVEV (reference sequence). The CDR3 sequence: CASSFRYRGVGNEQFF. Here the CDR3 DNA reads TGTGCCAGCAGTTTCCGATACAGGGGAGTCGGCAATGAGCAGTTCTTC.

This sequence joins TRBV28 and TRBJ2-7; D not certain. V gave up 4 bases and J gave up 9 bases, with 13 bases separating them. The CDR3 has 12 amino acids. CDR1 MDHEN and CDR2 SYDVKM come from the germline V gene. CDR3 in amino acids: CASSSWTCVQYF. The CDR3 DNA follows: TGTGCCAGCAGTTCCTGGACCTGCGTGCAGTACTTC.

This chain links TRBV2 with TRBJ1-2; D is ambiguous. V gave up 2 bases and J gave up 4 bases, with 8 bases separating them. The CDR3 spans 13 residues. Germline V gene lookup returns CDR1 SNHLY and CDR2 FYNNEI. CDR3 sequence: CASSEQSFYGYTF. CDR3 DNA: TGTGCCAGCAGTGAACAGAGCTTCTATGGCTACACCTTC.

The chain joins TRBV29-1 to TRBJ1-4; D unclear. This CDR3 contains 13 residues. V lost 6 bases and J 7 bases, leaving 15 bases between the germline ends. Per the germline V gene, CDR1 is SQVTM and CDR2 is ANQGSEA. DNA for the CDR3: TGCAGCGTCGCCCCTATCGTGGGTGAAAAACTGTTTTTT. Protein: CSVAPIVGEKLFF.

The chain uses TRBV20-1 and TRBJ1-5, with 7 bases matching TRBD1. Germline CDR1 is DFQATT and CDR2 is SNEGSKA (reference sequence). V lost 3 bases to trimming and J lost 6 bases; unmatched junction nucleotides: 5. The CDR3 has 13 amino acids. The CDR3 nucleotides are TGCAGTGCTAGGACAGGGCAGGGTCAGCCCCAGCATTTT. Its translation is CSARTGQGQPQHF.

This clonotype has more than one count but fewer than ten. The chain is built from TRBV2 and TRBJ2-1, with 8 bases that match TRBD2. TRBJ2-7 explains the end of the DNA better; the J call may be wrong. This CDR3 contains 15 residues. Per the germline V gene, CDR1 is SNHLY and CDR2 is FYNNEI. CDR3 amino acids: CARHGLAVSYNEQYF. For the CDR3, the DNA is TGTGCCAGGCACGGACTAGCCGTCTCCTACAATGAGCAGTACTTC.

This chain uses TRBV9 with TRBJ2-1; possibly TRBD2 for D (8 bases). This CDR3 has 16 amino acids. Trimming pared 1 base from V and 2 bases from J, leaving 13 bases between. CDR1 SGDLS and CDR2 YYNGEE come from the germline V gene. The CDR3 sequence is CASSVRGRGAYNEQFF. In DNA, the CDR3 is TGTGCCAGCAGCGTAAGGGGGCGGGGGGCCTACAATGAGCAGTTCTTC.

V and J are TRBV4-2 and TRBJ2-7; TRBD2 is a possible D gene (5 bases). The CDR3 length is 13 residues. V lost 6 bases and J 4 bases, leaving 13 bases between the germline ends. Germline assignment: CDR1 LGHNA and CDR2 YNFKEQ. CDR3 coding DNA: TGTGCCAGCAGGGACTCCACTGGGTACGAGCAGTACTTC. Protein: CASRDSTGYEQYF.

The rearrangement uses TRBV6-5 and TRBJ2-1, with a tentative D call TRBD1 (6 bases). The CDR3 consists of 20 residues. V was cut by 6 bases and J by 0 bases, with 27 bases left in between. Germline V gives CDR1 MNHEY, CDR2 SVGAGI. CDR3 residues: CASSYRPGQSTPSSYNEQFF. CDR3 DNA sequence: TGTGCCAGCAGCTATAGGCCAGGACAGTCTACCCCCAGCTCCTACAATGAGCAGTTCTTC.

This clonotype was detected ten times or more. The genes are TRBV7-8 and TRBJ2-1; perhaps TRBD2 as D (6 bases). This CDR3 contains 15 residues. The V gene's germline CDR1 is SGHVS and CDR2 FQNEAQ. Trimming took off 1 base at V and 4 bases at J, with 11 bases between the two ends. This CDR3 is CASSLVASAYNEQFF. The CDR3, as DNA: TGTGCCAGCAGCTTAGTGGCTAGCGCTTACAATGAGCAGTTCTTC.

This clonotype was counted a few times. This chain connects TRBV4-1 to TRBJ1-2; D remains ambiguous. From germline, CDR1 is MGHRA and CDR2 YSYEKL. V gave up 0 bases and J gave up 3 bases, with 14 bases separating them. The CDR3 contains 16 residues. The CDR3 loop reads CASSQDYRGSYYGYTF. As DNA, the CDR3 is TGCGCCAGCAGCCAAGATTATCGGGGTTCTTACTATGGCTACACCTTC.

The V and J genes are TRBV18 and TRBJ2-1; weak D call: TRBD1 (6 bases). Trimming shortened V by 0 bases and J by 4 bases, and 7 bases separated the two germline ends. From germline, CDR1 is KGHSH and CDR2 LQKENI. The CDR3 has 14 amino acids. Written as DNA, the CDR3 is TGTGCCAGCTCACCACCGGACAGTTACAATGAGCAGTTCTTC. Its translation is CASSPPDSYNEQFF.

This chain links TRBV4-2 with TRBJ2-7; 8 bases match TRBD2. V was pared by 1 base and J by 7 bases, with 3 bases of the junction left unmatched. Germline V CDR1 and CDR2: LGHNA, YNFKEQ. The CDR3 covers 13 residues. The CDR3 nucleotides read TGTGCCAGCAGCCAAGTCACTAGCGGTGAGCAGTACTTC. Translating it yields CASSQVTSGEQYF.